The TCR beta chain under discussion was sequenced for a study of T cell responses to AZD1222 COVID-19 vaccine. This CDR3 comprises 12 residues. Trimming removed 6 bases at V and 7 bases at J, with 10 bases between. Assay used: immunoSEQ multiplex PCR; TCRdb lists only in-frame clones, some missing. The profile shows around 70,000 clones, about 85% of them singletons. Study-level points and caveats: Researchers report vaccine-associated CD4 TCRs spanning spike, with dominance at 160-218 and 743-854. The donor cohort was predominantly white British with a female majority, and clonal diversity may have been underestimated.

On this clone itself: What it binds is unknown.

Sequences were derived from peripheral blood, sampled 28 days after the second AZD1222 dose. V is TRBV12-3 or TRBV12-4 and J is TRBJ2-1; D might be TRBD2 (6 bases). The sequence was collected from an adult who received the AZD1222 COVID-19 vaccine. CDR3 DNA sequence: TGTGCCAGCAGCCTGGGGGGTAATGAGCAGTTCTTC. Encoded protein: CASSLGGNEQFF.